This T cell receptor (beta chain) was retrieved from a study of PD-1 blockade in classical Hodgkin lymphoma. After autologous stem cell transplantation all patients relapsed, and prior brentuximab vedotin exposure differed between cohorts. Findings and caveats of the study: Prior therapy or disease activity may underlie the repertoire differences, whose causes remain undefined. Newly diagnosed patients had baseline TCR diversity that was reportedly lower than that of healthy donors. It was CD4+ TCR diversity, not CD8+, that rose significantly by C4D1. Complete responders entered with baseline diversity on par with newly diagnosed patients, the results showed.

Method: immunoSEQ multiplex PCR; TCRdb's copy keeps in-frame clones and lacks some. The sample holds 20,000 to 25,000 clones; around 70% are singletons and the top ten take about a fifth. Concerning this clone itself: The antigen remains undetermined.

The receptor's source is a human donor with classical Hodgkin lymphoma. Here the sequenced sample was peripheral blood mononuclear cells (PBMCs), taken at baseline.

The CDR3 here is CASSQGLRGAADTQYF. The CDR3 DNA reads as TGCGCCAGCAGCCAAGGCCTGCGGGGGGCTGCAGATACGCAGTATTTT. The V gene is TRBV4-3, the J gene TRBJ2-3, with 8 bases matching TRBD2. This CDR3 is 16 amino acids long. Germline CDR1 LGHNA, CDR2 YSLEER. V lost 1 base to trimming and J lost 4 bases; unmatched junction nucleotides: 7.